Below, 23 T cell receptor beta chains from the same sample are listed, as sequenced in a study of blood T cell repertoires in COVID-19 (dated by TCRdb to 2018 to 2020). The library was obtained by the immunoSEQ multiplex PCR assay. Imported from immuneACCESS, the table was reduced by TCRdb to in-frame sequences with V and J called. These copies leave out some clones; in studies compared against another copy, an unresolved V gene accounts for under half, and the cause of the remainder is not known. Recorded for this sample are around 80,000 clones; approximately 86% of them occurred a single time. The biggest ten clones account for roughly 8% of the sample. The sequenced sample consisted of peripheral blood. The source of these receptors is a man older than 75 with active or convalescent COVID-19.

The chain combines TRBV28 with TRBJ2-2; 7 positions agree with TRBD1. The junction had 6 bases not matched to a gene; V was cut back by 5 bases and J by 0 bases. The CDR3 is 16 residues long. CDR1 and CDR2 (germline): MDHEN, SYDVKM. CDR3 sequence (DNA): TGTGCCAGCAGTCTCGGAAGGGGGCCGAACACCGGGGAGCTGTTTTTT. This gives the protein CASSLGRGPNTGELFF.

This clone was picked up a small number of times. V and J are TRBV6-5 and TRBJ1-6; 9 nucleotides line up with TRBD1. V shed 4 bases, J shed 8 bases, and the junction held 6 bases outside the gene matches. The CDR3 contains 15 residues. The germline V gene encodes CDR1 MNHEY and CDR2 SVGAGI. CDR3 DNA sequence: TGTGCCAGCAGTTTAATGGGACAGGGTGATTCACCCCTCCACTTT. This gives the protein CASSLMGQGDSPLHF.

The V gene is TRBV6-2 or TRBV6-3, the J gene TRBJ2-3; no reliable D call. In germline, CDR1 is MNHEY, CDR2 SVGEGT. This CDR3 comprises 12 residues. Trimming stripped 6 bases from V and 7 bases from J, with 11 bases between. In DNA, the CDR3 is TGTGCCAGCAGCGAAGCCCGGTATACGCAGTATTTT. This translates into CASSEARYTQYF.

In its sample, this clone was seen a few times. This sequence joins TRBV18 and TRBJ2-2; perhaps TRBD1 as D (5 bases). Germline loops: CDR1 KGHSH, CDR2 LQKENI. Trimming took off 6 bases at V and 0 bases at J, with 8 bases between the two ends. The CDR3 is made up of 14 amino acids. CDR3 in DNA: TGTGCCAGCTCCCCGACAGCGAACACCGGGGAGCTGTTTTTT. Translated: CASSPTANTGELFF.

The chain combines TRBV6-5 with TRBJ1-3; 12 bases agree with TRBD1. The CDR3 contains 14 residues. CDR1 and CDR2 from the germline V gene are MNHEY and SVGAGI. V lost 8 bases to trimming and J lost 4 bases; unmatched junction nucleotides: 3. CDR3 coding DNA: TGTGCCAGCGGGGACAGGGGGCTGGGAAACACCATATATTTT. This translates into CASGDRGLGNTIYF.

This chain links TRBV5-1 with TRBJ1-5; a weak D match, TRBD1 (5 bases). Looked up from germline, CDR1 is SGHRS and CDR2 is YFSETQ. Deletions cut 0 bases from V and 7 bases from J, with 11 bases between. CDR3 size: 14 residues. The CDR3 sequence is CASSLGGGTQPQHF. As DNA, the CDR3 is TGCGCCAGCAGCTTGGGCGGGGGAACGCAGCCCCAGCATTTT.

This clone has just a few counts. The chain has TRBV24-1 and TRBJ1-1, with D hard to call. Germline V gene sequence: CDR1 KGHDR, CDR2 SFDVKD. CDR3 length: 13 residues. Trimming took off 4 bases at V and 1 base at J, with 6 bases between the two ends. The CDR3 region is CATSDPPNTEAFF. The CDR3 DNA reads TGTGCCACCAGTGACCCTCCGAACACTGAAGCTTTCTTT.

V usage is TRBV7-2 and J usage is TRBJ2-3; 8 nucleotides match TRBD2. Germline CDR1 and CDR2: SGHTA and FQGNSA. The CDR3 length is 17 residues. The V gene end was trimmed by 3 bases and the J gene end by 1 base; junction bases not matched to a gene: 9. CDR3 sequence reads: CASSFYTGGLGTDTQYF. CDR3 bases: TGTGCCAGCAGCTTCTACACGGGGGGGCTTGGCACAGATACGCAGTATTTT.

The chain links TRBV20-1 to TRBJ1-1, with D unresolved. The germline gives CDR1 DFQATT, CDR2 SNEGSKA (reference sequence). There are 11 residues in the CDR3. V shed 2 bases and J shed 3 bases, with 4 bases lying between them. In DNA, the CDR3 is TGCAGTGCTAGACAGGACACTGAAGCTTTCTTT. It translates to CSARQDTEAFF.

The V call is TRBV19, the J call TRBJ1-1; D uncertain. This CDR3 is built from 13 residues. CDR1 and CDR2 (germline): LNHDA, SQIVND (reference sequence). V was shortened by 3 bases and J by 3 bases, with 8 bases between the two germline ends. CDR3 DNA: TGTGCCAGTAGTATTACTGCTGACACTGAAGCTTTCTTT. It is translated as CASSITADTEAFF.

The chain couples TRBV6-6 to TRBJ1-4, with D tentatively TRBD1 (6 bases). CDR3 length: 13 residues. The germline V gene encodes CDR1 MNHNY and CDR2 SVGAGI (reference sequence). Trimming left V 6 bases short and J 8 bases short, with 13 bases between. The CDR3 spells CASRVQGLEKLFF. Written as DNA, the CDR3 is TGTGCCAGCAGAGTACAGGGTTTAGAAAAACTGTTTTTT.

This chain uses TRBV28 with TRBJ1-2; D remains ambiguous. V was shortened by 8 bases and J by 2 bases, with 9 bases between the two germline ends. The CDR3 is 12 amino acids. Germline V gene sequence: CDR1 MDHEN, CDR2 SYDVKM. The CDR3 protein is CASEQRNYGYTF. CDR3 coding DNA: TGTGCCAGCGAACAGAGAAACTATGGCTACACCTTC.

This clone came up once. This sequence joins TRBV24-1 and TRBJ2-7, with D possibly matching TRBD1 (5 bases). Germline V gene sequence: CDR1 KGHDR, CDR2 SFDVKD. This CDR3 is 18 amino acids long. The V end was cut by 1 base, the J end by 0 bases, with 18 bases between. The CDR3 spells CATSDFPEWGRHSYEQYV. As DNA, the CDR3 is TGTGCCACCAGTGATTTCCCTGAATGGGGCAGACACTCCTACGAGCAGTACGTC.

Here the CDR3 reads CASSFGLATHNEQFF. The CDR3 DNA reads as TGTGCCAGCAGTTTTGGACTAGCGACCCACAATGAGCAGTTCTTC. V gene TRBV27 combines with J gene TRBJ2-1, with 9 nucleotides matching TRBD2. The junction had 5 bases not matched to a gene; V was cut back by 3 bases and J by 5 bases. The CDR3 runs to 15 residues. CDR1 is MNHEY and CDR2 is SMNVEV in the germline V gene (reference sequence).

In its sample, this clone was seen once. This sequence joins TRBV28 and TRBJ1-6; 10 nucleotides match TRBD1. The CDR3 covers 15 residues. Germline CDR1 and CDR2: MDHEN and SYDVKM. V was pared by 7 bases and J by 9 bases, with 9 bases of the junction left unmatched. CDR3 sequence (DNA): TGTGCCAGCAATGGGGTCGGGACAGGGGCTTCACCCCTCCACTTT. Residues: CASNGVGTGASPLHF.

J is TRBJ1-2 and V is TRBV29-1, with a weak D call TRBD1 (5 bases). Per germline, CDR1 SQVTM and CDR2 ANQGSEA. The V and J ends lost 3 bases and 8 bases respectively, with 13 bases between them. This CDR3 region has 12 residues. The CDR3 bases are TGCAGCGTTGAGTGGGGGGGTGGAGGCTACACCTTC. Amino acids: CSVEWGGGGYTF.

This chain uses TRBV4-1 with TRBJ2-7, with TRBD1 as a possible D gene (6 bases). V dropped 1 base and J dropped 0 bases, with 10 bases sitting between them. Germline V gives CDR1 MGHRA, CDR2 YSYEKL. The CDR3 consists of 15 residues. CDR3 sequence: CASSQGWDTSYEQYV. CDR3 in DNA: TGCGCCAGCAGCCAAGGCTGGGACACCTCCTACGAGCAGTACGTC.

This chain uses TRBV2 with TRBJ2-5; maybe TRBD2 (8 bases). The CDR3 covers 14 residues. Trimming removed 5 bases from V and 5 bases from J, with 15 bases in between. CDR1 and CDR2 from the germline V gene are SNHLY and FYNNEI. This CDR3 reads CASSSTGGGETQYF. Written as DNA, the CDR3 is TGTGCCAGCAGTTCGACGGGAGGGGGCGAGACCCAGTACTTC.

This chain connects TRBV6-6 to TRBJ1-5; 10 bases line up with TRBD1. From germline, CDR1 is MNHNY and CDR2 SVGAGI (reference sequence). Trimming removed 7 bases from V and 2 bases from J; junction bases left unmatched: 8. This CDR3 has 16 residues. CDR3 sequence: CASIQTGGFRNQPQHF. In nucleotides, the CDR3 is TGTGCCAGCATTCAGACAGGGGGCTTTCGCAATCAGCCCCAGCATTTT.

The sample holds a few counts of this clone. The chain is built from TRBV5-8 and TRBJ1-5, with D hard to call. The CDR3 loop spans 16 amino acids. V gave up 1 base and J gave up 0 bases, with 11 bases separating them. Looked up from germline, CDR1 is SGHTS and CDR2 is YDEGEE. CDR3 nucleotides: TGTGCCAGCAGCTTGAGGAGCGGCTATAGCAATCAGCCCCAGCATTTT. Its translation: CASSLRSGYSNQPQHF.

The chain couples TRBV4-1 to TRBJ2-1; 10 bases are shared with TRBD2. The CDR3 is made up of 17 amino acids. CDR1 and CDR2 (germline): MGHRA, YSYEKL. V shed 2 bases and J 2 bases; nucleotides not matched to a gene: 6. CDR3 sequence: CASSQSQGLAAYNEQFF. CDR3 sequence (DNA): TGCGCCAGCAGCCAATCCCAAGGACTAGCGGCCTACAATGAGCAGTTCTTC.

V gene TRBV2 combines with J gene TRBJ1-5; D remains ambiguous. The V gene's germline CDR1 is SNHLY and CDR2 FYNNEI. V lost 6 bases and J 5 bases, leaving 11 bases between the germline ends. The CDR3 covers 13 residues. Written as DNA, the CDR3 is TGTGCCAGCAGCGGAAAGAGGGATCAGCCCCAGCATTTT. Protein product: CASSGKRDQPQHF.

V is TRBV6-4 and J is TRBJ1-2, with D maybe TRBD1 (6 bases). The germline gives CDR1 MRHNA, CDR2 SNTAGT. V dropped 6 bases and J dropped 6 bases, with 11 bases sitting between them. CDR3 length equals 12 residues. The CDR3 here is CASRGGRDGYTF. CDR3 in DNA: TGTGCCAGCAGAGGGGGAAGGGATGGCTACACCTTC.